The clone carrying this T cell receptor (beta chain) was observed a single time. These data originate in a study of blood T cell repertoires in COVID-19. TCRdb's table, derived via immunoSEQ multiplex PCR, lists solely in-frame clones and lacks some. Among about 210,000 clones, approximately 89% were seen once, and the ten largest hold about 2.5%. The length of the CDR3 is 15 residues. Germline CDR1 SNHLY, CDR2 FYNNEI. J lost 9 bases, V lost 4 bases, and 11 bases had no gene match. This sequence joins TRBV2 and TRBJ1-2; 10 nucleotides line up with TRBD1. This TCR came from a woman in her forties with acute COVID-19. The sequenced sample consisted of PBMCs or T cells enriched from blood (not recorded which). The CDR3 region has the DNA TGTGCCAGCAGTGCAGTTTCCGGGACAGGGGATAGCTACACCTTC. It yields the protein CASSAVSGTGDSYTF.